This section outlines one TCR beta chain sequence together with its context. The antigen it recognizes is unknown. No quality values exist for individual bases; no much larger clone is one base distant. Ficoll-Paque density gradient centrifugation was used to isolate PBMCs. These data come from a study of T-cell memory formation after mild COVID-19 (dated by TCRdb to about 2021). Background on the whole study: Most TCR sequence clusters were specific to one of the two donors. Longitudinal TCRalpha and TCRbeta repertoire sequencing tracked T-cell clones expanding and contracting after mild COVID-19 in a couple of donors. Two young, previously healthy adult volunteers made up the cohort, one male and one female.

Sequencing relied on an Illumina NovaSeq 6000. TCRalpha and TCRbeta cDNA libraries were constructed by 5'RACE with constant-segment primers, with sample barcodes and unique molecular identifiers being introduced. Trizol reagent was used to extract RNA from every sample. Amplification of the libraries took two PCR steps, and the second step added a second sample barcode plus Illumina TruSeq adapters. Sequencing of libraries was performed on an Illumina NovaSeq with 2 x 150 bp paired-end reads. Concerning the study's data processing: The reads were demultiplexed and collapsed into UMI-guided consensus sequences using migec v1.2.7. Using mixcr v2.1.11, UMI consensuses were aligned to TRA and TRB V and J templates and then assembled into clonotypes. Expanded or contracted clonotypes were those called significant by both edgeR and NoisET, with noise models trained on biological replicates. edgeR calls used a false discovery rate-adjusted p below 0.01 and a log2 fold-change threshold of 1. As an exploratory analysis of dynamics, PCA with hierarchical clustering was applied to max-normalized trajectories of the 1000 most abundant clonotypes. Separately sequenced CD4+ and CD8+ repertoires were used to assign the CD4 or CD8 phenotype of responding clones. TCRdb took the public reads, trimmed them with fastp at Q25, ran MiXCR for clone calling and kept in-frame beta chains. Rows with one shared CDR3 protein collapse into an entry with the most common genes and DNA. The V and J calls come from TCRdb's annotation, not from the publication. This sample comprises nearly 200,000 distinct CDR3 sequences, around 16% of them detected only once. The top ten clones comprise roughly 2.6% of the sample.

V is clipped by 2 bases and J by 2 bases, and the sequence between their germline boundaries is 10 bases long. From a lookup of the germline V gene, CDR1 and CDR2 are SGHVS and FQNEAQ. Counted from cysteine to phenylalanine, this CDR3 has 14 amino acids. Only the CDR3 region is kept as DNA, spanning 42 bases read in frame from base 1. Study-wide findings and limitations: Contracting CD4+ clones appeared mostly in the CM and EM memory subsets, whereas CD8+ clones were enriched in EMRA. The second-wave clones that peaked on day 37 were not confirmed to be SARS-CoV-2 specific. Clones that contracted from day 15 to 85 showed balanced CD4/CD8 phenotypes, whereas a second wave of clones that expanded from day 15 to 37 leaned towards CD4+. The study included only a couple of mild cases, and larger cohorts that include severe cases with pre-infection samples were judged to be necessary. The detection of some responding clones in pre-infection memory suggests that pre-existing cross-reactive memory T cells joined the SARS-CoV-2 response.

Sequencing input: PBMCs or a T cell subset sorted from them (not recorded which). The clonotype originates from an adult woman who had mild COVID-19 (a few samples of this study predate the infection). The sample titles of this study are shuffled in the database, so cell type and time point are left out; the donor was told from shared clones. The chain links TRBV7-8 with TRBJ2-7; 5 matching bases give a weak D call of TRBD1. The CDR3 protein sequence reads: CASSLYQGTYEQYF. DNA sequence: TGTGCCAGCAGCTTATACCAGGGAACCTACGAGCAGTACTTC.